This passage covers 8 T cell receptor beta chains from one sample sequenced in a study of blood T cell repertoires in COVID-19. Method: immunoSEQ multiplex PCR; TCRdb's copy keeps in-frame clones and lacks some. Here the sample spans about 70,000 clones, roughly 80% being singletons. Sequencing input: peripheral blood. The receptor source for this set is a woman between 65 and 79 years old with acute or convalescent COVID-19.

V is TRBV7-3 and J is TRBJ2-3, with 7 bases that match TRBD1. The V gene end was trimmed by 1 base and the J gene end by 4 bases; junction bases not matched to a gene: 5. The CDR3 is 15 amino acids. CDR1 is SGHTA, CDR2 FQGTGA, per germline. The CDR3 sequence is CASSLIGGDPDTQYF. The CDR3 DNA reads as TGTGCCAGCAGCTTAATAGGGGGCGACCCAGATACGCAGTATTTT.

This clone has only one observation. V and J are TRBV5-4 and TRBJ2-3; tentative D call: TRBD2 (6 bases). This CDR3 spans 14 amino acids. Trimming took 1 base from V and 4 from J, leaving 10 bases between them. From germline, CDR1 is SGHNT and CDR2 YYREEE (reference sequence). DNA for the CDR3: TGTGCCAGCAGCTTGTTCGGGAGTTCAGATACGCAGTATTTT. Its translation: CASSLFGSSDTQYF.

The chain couples TRBV6-2 or TRBV6-3 to TRBJ1-5; a possible D gene is TRBD1 (5 bases). V was clipped by 0 bases and J by 2 bases, with 8 bases between them. Germline V lookup: CDR1 MNHEY, CDR2 SVGEGT. This CDR3 has 15 amino acids. The CDR3 DNA is TGTGCCAGCAGTTACTCCCAAGGGGGCAATCAGCCCCAGCATTTT. Translated, it gives CASSYSQGGNQPQHF.

V gene TRBV7-2 combines with J gene TRBJ2-3, with D hard to call. Trimming cost V 1 base and J 1 base, with 12 bases left between them. The CDR3 runs 16 residues. Germline values: CDR1 SGHTA, CDR2 FQGNSA. The CDR3 region has the DNA TGTGCCAGCAGCTTAGGCGCCAACCGCGGCACAGATACGCAGTATTTT. Residues: CASSLGANRGTDTQYF.

The gene calls are TRBV28 and TRBJ2-7; D might be TRBD2 (5 bases). V lost 6 bases and J 6 bases, leaving 18 bases between the germline ends. CDR1 and CDR2 from the germline V gene are MDHEN and SYDVKM. The CDR3 runs to 14 residues. CDR3 protein: CASSKSTGIREQYF. CDR3 bases: TGTGCCAGCAGCAAAAGTACCGGGATACGCGAGCAGTACTTC.

The chain couples TRBV3-1 (or the pseudogene TRBV3-2) to TRBJ1-1; tentatively, D is TRBD1 (5 bases). This CDR3 comprises 15 residues. Germline lookup yields CDR1 LGHDT and CDR2 YNNKEL (reference sequence). V was pared by 4 bases and J by 4 bases, with 16 bases between. In nucleotides, the CDR3 is TGTGCCAGCAGCCCCGGGGGGGGAAGGGGCACTGAAGCTTTCTTT. Protein: CASSPGGGRGTEAFF.

This clone was detected once. The chain is built from TRBV6-2 or TRBV6-3 and TRBJ2-5; 8 bases are shared with TRBD1. J was trimmed by 1 base and V by 2 bases; bases with no gene match: 3. The CDR3 covers 15 residues. The V gene's germline CDR1 is MNHEY and CDR2 SVGEGT. CDR3 sequence: CASSYGDRSQETQYF. CDR3 nucleotides: TGTGCCAGCAGTTACGGGGACAGGTCCCAAGAGACCCAGTACTTC.

This chain links TRBV7-2 with TRBJ1-1; 8 nucleotides match TRBD1. V shed 5 bases and J 5 bases; nucleotides not matched to a gene: 4. This CDR3 contains 13 residues. Germline CDR1 SGHTA, CDR2 FQGNSA. CDR3 region: CASSLGQGTEAFF. CDR3 nucleotide sequence: TGTGCCAGCAGCCTAGGACAGGGTACTGAAGCTTTCTTT.